Detailed here is one TCR beta chain. What it binds is unknown. This record belongs to a study of T cell responses to AZD1222 COVID-19 vaccine. Whole-study findings and limits: A rise in Spike-specific TCR breadth and depth followed two AZD1222 doses. Clonal diversity was possibly underestimated; the donors were predominantly white British and more often female. Close to half of all spike-specific TCRs reportedly target regions of the variants that are unmutated.

This CDR3 has 15 residues. Trimming removed 4 bases from V and 4 bases from J, with 14 bases in between. Germline loops: CDR1 SGDLS, CDR2 YYNGEE. Here immunoSEQ multiplex PCR was the method, and the copy in TCRdb shows in-frame clones only, minus some. The sample contains just over 15,000 clones, 88% of which appear only once. The source was peripheral blood, collected 28 days after the second AZD1222 dose. This receptor was identified in an adult who received the AZD1222 COVID-19 vaccine. V gene TRBV9 combines with J gene TRBJ1-4; maybe TRBD1 (5 bases). The CDR3 nucleotides read TGTGCCAGCAGCCCAGGAGGGCAGGGTAATGAAAAACTGTTTTTT. Translation: CASSPGGQGNEKLFF.